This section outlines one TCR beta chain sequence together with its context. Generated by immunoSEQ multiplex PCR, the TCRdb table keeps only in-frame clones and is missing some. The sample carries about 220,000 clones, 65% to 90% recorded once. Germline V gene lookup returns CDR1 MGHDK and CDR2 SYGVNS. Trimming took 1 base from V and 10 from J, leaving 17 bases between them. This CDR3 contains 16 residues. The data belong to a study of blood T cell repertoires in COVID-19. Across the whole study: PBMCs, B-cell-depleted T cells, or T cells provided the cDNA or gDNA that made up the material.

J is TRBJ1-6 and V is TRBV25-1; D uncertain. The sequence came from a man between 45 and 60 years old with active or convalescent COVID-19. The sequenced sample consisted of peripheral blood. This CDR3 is CASSELGGLGRSPLHF. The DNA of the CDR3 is TGTGCCAGCAGTGAATTAGGAGGGCTTGGGCGATCACCCCTCCACTTT.